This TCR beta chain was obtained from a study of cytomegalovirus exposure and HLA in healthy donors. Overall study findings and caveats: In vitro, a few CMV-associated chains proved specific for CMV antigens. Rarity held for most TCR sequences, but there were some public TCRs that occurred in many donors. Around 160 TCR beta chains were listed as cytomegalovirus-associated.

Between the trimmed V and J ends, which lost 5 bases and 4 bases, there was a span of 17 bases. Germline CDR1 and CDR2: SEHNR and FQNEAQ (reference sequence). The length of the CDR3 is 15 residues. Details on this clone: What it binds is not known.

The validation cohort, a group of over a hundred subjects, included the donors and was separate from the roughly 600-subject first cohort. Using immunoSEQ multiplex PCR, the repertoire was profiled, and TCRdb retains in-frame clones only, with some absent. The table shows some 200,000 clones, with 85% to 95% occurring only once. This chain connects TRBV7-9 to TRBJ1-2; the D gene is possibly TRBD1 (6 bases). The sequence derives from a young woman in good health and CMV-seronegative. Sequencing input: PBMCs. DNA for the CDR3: TGTGCCAGCAGCGCCAACAGGGAGTTGAGCTATGGCTACACCTTC. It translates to CASSANRELSYGYTF. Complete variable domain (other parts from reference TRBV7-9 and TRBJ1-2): DTGVSQNPRHKITKRGQNVTFRCDPISEHNRLYWYRQTLGQGPEFLTYFQNEAQLEKSRLLSDRFSAERPKGSFSTLEIQRTEQGDSAMYLCASSANRELSYGYTFGSGTRLTVV.